This TCR beta chain was identified during a study of Ad26.COV2.S vaccination and SARS-CoV-2 variants (dated by TCRdb to the early 2020s). About the full investigation: The specificity and breadth of SARS-CoV-2-reactive T cell receptors after Ad26.COV2.S vaccination were assessed by TCRbeta repertoire sequencing. The TCR-sequenced set comprised approximately 32 samples: about 19 Ad26.COV2.S vaccine recipients, 5 placebo recipients and 8 SARS-CoV-2 convalescent individuals.

Inclusive of the bounding cysteine and phenylalanine, the CDR3 is 13 residues long. Only CDR3 DNA is held: 39 bases, read in frame from base 1. V is shortened by 10 bases, J by 6 bases, and the region joining them spans 18 bases. Based on the germline V gene, the CDR1 and CDR2 sequences are MNHEY and SVGAGI. The sample's time point label, decoded: individuals recovered from natural SARS-CoV-2 infection. The immunoSEQ Assay was used to sequence TCRbeta CDR3 regions. After extraction, genomic DNA underwent amplification by bias-controlled multiplex PCR, followed by high-throughput sequencing. The source study handled its data this way. To quantify the absolute abundance of each unique TCRbeta CDR3 region, sequences were collapsed and filtered. T cell fraction was estimated by normalizing TCRbeta template counts to usable DNA, which was measured by amplifying reference genes present in all nucleated cells. Repertoire TCRs were annotated as SARS-CoV-2-specific by exact matching of V gene, CDR3 amino acid sequence and J gene to a known reactive TCR set. MIRA supplied the reference SARS-CoV-2 TCR set, which was filtered for enrichment in COVID-19-positive ImmuneCODE repertoires so that public or cross-reactive TCRs were removed. Based on the MIRA antigens, annotated TCRs were further analysed at the level of specific ORF or position within ORF. Breadth was defined as the number of annotated unique rearrangements divided by the total number of unique productive rearrangements, and depth was defined as the summed frequency of the annotated unique rearrangements. Two-sided Wilcoxon rank-sum tests were applied when comparing TCR breadth between groups. Drawn from immuneACCESS, this table holds only the in-frame rearrangements with V and J called that TCRdb kept. Clones are partly lost; checked studies trace under half to an unresolved V gene and leave the rest unexplained. That table furnishes V, J and clone size, whereas the DNA furnished D and trimming. The sample table contains about 350,000 clones; only one count was recorded for under 95% of them. The ten largest make up about 3.9% of the sample.

The paper as a whole reports these results and caveats: Vaccine and placebo recipients had comparable non-spike TCR breadth, which fits with the vaccine containing only spike. Substantial breadth of spike-specific CD8+ and CD4+ T cell responses was reported after vaccination. Spike-specific TCR breadth was higher in Ad26.COV2.S recipients than in placebo recipients (P = 0.0014). According to the authors, total T cell responses may have been underestimated by the TCR breadth and depth analyses.

In regard to this clone: Its antigen remains unidentified. No base quality values were provided; no much bigger clone lies one nucleotide off.

This chain joins TRBV6-5 to TRBJ1-2, with a tentative D gene TRBD1 over 6 matching bases. Here the sequenced sample was peripheral blood, taken after recovery from COVID-19. The TCR sequence derives from a human donor who had recovered from COVID-19. The nucleotides are TGTGCCACCCTTAGGGGGTTGTCGAATGGCTACACCTTC. Its translation reads: CATLRGLSNGYTF.